Listed below are T cell receptor beta chains from one sample, sequenced in a study of patients and donors after allogeneic stem cell transplantation. TCRdb itself ran the RT-PCR reads through MiXCR, one entry per CDR3 protein. The table records tens of thousands of distinct CDR3 sequences, around 48% of them present only once. Sequencing was carried out using blood, either unsorted or a sorted T cell fraction (not recorded which). The origin of the receptors is a human donor who was either an allogeneic HSCT recipient or a stem cell or donor lymphocyte infusion donor (not recorded which). It is not recorded whose cells these are; they may come from a transplant donor. Both conserved end residues are part of each CDR3. A D gene is named only where the DNA matches it firmly. A clone size is listed for some rows: how often the clone was seen (once, few, many), or a class if it is expanded.

j_call,clone_size,d_call,v_call,cdr3_aa,cdr3_nt
TRBJ1-5,few,NA,TRBV6-2/TRBV6-3,CASSLLGFGQPQHF,TGTGCCAGCAGCCTCCTCGGGTTCGGCCAGCCCCAGCATTTT
TRBJ1-1,NA,NA,TRBV6-2/TRBV6-3,CASSTSIPSTEAFF,TGTGCCAGCAGTACGTCTATACCTAGCACTGAAGCTTTCTTT
TRBJ1-2,NA,NA,TRBV10-3,CAIRGRRFSNYGYTF,TGTGCCATCCGGGGCAGGAGGTTCAGTAACTATGGCTACACCTTC
TRBJ1-2,NA,TRBD1,TRBV9,CASGRQGNYGYTF,TGTGCCAGCGGGCGACAGGGTAACTATGGCTACACCTTC
TRBJ1-4,few,NA,TRBV7-8,CASSRQASTIKLFF,TGTGCCAGCAGCCGCCAGGCCAGTACCATAAAACTGTTTTTT
TRBJ2-5,NA,NA,TRBV12-3/TRBV12-4,CASSLGREETQYF,TGTGCCAGCAGTTTAGGCAGGGAGGAGACCCAGTACTTC
TRBJ1-3,NA,NA,TRBV7-2,CASSLLISTSGAFGTIYF,TGTGCCAGCAGCTTATTGATCTCTACGTCAGGAGCGTTTGGCACCATATATTTT
TRBJ2-1,NA,TRBD2,TRBV7-9,CASSFWWSSRRLAGDYNEQFF,TGTGCCAGCAGCTTTTGGTGGAGTTCCCGTCGACTAGCGGGAGATTACAATGAGCAGTTCTTC
TRBJ1-3,few,TRBD1,TRBV28,CASSSPGTGSGNTIYF,TGTGCCAGCAGTTCCCCCGGGACAGGCTCTGGAAACACCATATATTTT
TRBJ1-2,NA,TRBD1,TRBV28,CASSTNRGGYTF,TGTGCCAGCAGTACCAACAGGGGTGGCTACACCTTC
TRBJ2-3,once,TRBD2,TRBV12-3/TRBV12-4,CASSLGGLATDTQYF,TGTGCCAGCAGTTTGGGGGGACTAGCCACAGATACGCAGTATTTT
TRBJ1-2,NA,TRBD1,TRBV20-1,CSAPGQEVGYTF,TGCAGTGCGCCGGGACAGGAGGTTGGCTACACCTTC
TRBJ2-1,NA,NA,TRBV12-3/TRBV12-4,CASIRSSYNEQFF,TGTGCCAGCATTAGGAGCTCCTACAATGAGCAGTTCTTC
TRBJ1-5,NA,NA,TRBV10-3,CAISESLSNQPQHF,TGTGCCATCAGTGAGTCCCTTAGCAATCAGCCCCAGCATTTT
TRBJ1-1,few,TRBD1,TRBV7-2,CASSRGQAEAFF,TGTGCCAGCAGCCGGGGACAGGCCGAAGCTTTCTTT
TRBJ1-4,NA,TRBD1,TRBV7-9,CASSLGGQGSEKLFF,TGTGCCAGCAGCTTGGGGGGACAGGGAAGTGAAAAACTGTTTTTT
TRBJ1-1,NA,TRBD1,TRBV20-1,CSARDPGAGGTEAFF,TGCAGTGCTAGAGATCCGGGCGCAGGGGGGACTGAAGCTTTCTTT
TRBJ1-2,NA,TRBD1,TRBV7-2,CASSDSGTAHGYTF,TGTGCCAGCAGCGATTCCGGGACAGCTCATGGCTACACCTTC
TRBJ1-3,NA,NA,TRBV4-3,CASSQDRITLSGNTIYF,TGCGCCAGCAGCCAAGATCGGATAACTTTGTCTGGAAACACCATATATTTT
TRBJ1-2,NA,NA,TRBV10-3,CAISDPARDYGYTF,TGTGCCATCAGTGACCCGGCCCGGGACTATGGCTACACCTTC
TRBJ1-3,NA,NA,TRBV10-3,CAISEGTTSSGNTIYF,TGTGCCATCAGTGAAGGGACTACTAGCTCTGGAAACACCATATATTTT
TRBJ1-3,NA,NA,TRBV28,CASSAGGQYHSGNTIYF,TGTGCCAGCTCTGCGGGAGGGCAATACCACTCTGGAAACACCATATATTTT